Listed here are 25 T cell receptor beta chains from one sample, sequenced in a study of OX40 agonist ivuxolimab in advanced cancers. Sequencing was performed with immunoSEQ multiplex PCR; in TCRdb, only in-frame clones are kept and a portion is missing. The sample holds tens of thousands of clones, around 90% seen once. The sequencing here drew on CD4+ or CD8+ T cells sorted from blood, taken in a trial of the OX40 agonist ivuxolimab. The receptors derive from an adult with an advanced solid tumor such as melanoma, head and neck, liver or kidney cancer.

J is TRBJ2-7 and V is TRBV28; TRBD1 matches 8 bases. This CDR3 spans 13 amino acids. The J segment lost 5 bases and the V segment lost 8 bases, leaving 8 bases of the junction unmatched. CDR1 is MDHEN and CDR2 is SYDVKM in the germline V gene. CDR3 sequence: CASYQGAGHEQYF. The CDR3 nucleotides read TGTGCCAGCTATCAGGGGGCTGGCCACGAGCAGTACTTC.

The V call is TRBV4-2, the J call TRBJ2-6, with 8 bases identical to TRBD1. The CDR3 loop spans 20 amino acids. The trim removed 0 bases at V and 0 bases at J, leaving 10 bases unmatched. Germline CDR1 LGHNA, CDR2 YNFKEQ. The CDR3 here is CASSQDQSQGGYSGANVLTF. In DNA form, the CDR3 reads TGTGCCAGCAGCCAAGATCAGTCACAGGGGGGATACTCTGGGGCCAACGTCCTGACTTTC.

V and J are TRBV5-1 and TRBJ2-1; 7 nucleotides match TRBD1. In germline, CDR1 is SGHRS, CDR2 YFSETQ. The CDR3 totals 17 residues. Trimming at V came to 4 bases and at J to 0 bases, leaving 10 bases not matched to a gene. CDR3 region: CASSLRTGESSYNEQFF. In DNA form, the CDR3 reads TGCGCCAGCAGCCTACGGACAGGCGAGAGCTCCTACAATGAGCAGTTCTTC. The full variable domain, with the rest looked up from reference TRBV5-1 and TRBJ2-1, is KAGVTQTPRYLIKTRGQQVTLSCSPISGHRSVSWYQQTPGQGLQFLFEYFSETQRNKGNFPGRFSGRQFSNSRSEMNVSTLELGDSALYLCASSLRTGESSYNEQFFGPGTRLTVL.

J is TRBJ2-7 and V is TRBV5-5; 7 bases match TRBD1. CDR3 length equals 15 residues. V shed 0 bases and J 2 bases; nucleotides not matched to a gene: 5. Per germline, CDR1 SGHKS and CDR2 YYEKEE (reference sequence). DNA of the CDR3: TGTGCCAGCAGCTTGGGGACAGGAGGAACCTACGAGCAGTACTTC. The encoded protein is CASSLGTGGTYEQYF.

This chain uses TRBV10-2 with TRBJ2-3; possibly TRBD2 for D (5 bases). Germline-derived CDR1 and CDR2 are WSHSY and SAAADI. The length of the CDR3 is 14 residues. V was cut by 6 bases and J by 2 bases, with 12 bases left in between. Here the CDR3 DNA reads TGCGCCAGCAGCGAATCGGGATCCACAGATACGCAGTATTTT. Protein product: CASSESGSTDTQYF.

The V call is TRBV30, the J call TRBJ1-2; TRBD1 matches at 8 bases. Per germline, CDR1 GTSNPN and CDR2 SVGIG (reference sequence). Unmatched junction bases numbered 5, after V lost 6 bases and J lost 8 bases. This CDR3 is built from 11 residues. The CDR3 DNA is TGTGCCTGCAACAGGGGGGTAGGCTACACCTTC. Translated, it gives CACNRGVGYTF.

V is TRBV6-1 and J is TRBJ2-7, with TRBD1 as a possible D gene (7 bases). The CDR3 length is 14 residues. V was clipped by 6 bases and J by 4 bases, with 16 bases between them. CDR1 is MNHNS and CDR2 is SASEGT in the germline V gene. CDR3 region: CASRLAEGAYEQYF. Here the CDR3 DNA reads TGTGCCAGCAGGTTGGCGGAGGGGGCTTACGAGCAGTACTTC.

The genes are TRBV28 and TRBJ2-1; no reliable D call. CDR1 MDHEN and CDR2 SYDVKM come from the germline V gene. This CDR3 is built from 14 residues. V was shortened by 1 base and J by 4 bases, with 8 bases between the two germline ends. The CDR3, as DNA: TGTGCCAGCAGTTTATTGTTTGGGTACAATGAGCAGTTCTTC. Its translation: CASSLLFGYNEQFF. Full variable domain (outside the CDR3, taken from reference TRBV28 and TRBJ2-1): DVKVTQSSRYLVKRTGEKVFLECVQDMDHENMFWYRQDPGLGLRLIYFSYDVKMKEKGDIPEGYSVSREKKERFSLILESASTNQTSMYLCASSLLFGYNEQFFGPGTRLTVL.

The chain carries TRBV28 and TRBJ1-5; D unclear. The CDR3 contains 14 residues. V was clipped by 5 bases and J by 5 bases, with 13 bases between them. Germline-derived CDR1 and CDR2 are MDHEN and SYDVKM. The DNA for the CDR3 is TGTGCCAGCAGTCCTTTGAACGGGGATCAGCCCCAGCATTTT. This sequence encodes CASSPLNGDQPQHF.

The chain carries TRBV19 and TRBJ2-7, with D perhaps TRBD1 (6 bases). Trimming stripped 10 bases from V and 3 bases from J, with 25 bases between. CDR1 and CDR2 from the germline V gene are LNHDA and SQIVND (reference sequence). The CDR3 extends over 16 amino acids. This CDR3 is CATSTGFPTPGYEQYF. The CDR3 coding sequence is TGTGCCACTTCGACAGGATTCCCCACGCCCGGCTACGAGCAGTACTTC.

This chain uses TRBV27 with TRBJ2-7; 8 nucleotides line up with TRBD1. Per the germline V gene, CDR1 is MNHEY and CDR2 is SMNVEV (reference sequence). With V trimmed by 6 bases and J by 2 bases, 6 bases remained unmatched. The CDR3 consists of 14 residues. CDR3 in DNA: TGTGCCAGCAGCAGGGGGCGCATAGCCTACGAGCAGTACTTC. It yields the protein CASSRGRIAYEQYF.

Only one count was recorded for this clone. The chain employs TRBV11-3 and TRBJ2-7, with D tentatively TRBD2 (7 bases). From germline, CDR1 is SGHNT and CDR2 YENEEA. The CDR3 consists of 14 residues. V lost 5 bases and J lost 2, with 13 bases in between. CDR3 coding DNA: TGTGCCAGCAGCGGCGGGGGACATCCCTACGAGCAGTACTTC. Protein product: CASSGGGHPYEQYF.

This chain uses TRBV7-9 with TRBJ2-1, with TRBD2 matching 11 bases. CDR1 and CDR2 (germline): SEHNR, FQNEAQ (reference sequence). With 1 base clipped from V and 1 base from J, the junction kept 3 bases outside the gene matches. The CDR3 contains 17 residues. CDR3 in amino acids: CASSLGSGRGSYNEQFF. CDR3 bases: TGTGCCAGCAGCTTAGGTAGCGGGAGGGGGTCCTACAATGAGCAGTTCTTC.

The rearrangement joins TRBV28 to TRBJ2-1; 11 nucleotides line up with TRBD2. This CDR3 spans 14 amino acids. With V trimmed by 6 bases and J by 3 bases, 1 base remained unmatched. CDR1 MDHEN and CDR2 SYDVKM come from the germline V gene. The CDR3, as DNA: TGTGCCAGCAGACTAGCGGGAGACTACAATGAGCAGTTCTTC. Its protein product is CASRLAGDYNEQFF.

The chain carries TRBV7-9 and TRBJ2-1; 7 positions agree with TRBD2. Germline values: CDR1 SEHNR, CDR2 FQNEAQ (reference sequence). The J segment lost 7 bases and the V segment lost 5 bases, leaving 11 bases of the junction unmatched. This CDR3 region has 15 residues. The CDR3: CASSRGAGVRNEQFF. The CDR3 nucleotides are TGTGCCAGCAGCCGCGGGGCGGGAGTGAGGAATGAGCAGTTCTTC.

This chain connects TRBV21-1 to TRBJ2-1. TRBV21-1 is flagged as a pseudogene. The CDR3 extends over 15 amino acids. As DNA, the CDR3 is TGTGCCAGCAGCAAAGCTTTAGGGCAAGAGAATGAGCAGTTCTTC. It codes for CASSKALGQENEQFF.

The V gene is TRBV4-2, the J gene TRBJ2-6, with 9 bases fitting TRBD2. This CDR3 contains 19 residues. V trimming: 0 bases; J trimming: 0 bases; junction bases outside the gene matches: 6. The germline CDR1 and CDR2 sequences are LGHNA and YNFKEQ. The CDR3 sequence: CASSQDRAGGTSGANVLTF. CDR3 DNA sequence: TGTGCCAGCAGCCAAGATCGCGCGGGAGGGACCTCTGGGGCCAACGTCCTGACTTTC.

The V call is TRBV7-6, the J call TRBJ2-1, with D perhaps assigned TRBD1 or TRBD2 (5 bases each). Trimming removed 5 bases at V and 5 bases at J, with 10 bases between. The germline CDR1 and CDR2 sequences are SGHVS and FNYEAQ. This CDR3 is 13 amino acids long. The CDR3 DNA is TGTGCCAGCAGCCGGGACGCCAACAATGAGCAGTTCTTC. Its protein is CASSRDANNEQFF.

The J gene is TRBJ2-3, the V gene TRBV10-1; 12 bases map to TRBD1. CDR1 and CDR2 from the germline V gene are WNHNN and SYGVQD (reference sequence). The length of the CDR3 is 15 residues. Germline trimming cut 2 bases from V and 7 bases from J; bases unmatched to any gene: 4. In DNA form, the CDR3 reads TGCGCCAGCAGTGAGGGGACAGGGGGCGCGAATACGCAGTATTTT. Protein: CASSEGTGGANTQYF.

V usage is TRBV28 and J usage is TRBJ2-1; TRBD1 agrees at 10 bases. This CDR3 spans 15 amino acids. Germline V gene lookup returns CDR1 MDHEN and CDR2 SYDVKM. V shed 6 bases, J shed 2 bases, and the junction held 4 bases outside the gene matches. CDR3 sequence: CASRPGTGAYNEQFF. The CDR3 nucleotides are TGTGCCAGCAGGCCCGGGACAGGGGCCTACAATGAGCAGTTCTTC.

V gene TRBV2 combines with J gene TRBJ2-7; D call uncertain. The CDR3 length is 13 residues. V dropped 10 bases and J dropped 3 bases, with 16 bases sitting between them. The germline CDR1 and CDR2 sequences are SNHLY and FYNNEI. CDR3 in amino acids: CATGNVRLYEQYF. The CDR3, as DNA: TGTGCCACGGGTAACGTCCGGCTCTACGAGCAGTACTTC.

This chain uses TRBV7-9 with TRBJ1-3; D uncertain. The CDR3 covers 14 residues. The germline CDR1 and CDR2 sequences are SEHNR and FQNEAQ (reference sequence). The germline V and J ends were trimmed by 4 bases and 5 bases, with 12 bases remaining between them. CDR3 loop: CASSWERARNTIYF. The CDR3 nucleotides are TGTGCCAGCAGCTGGGAAAGGGCGCGAAACACCATATATTTT.

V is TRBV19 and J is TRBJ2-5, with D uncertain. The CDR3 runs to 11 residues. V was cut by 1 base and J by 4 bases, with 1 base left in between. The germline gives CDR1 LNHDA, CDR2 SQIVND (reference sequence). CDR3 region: CASSIAETQYF. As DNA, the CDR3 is TGTGCCAGTAGTATAGCAGAGACCCAGTACTTC.

The CDR3 region is CASSEAGPSVSYEQYF. In DNA form, the CDR3 reads TGTGCCAGCAGCGAAGCTGGGCCTAGCGTGTCCTACGAGCAGTACTTC. The chain links TRBV7-2 to TRBJ2-7, with a weak D call TRBD2 (6 bases). This CDR3 has 16 residues. Trimming shortened V by 5 bases and J by 1 base, and 18 bases separated the two germline ends. The germline V gene encodes CDR1 SGHTA and CDR2 FQGNSA.

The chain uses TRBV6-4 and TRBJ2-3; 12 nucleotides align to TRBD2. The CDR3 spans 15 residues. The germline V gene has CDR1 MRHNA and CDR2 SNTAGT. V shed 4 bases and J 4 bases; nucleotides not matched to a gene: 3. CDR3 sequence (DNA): TGTGCCAGCAGTGTACTAGCGGGAGGCCCAGATACGCAGTATTTT. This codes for CASSVLAGGPDTQYF.